This T cell receptor (beta chain) is from a study of cytomegalovirus exposure and HLA in healthy donors. Study findings and constraints: TCR beta V- and J-gene trimming, according to a later analysis, was linked to a missense DCLRE1C variant. The study found most TCR sequences rare, yet found some public TCRs in many donors.

As to this clone: Its specificity is not known. Germline is not matched at one junction end, which may reflect a read error.

Germline loops: CDR1 SEHNR, CDR2 FQNEAQ (reference sequence). This CDR3 comprises 19 residues. PCR involved 60 Vbeta and 13 Jbeta primers. The repertoire was sequenced with immunoSEQ multiplex PCR; TCRdb's copy has only in-frame clones and lacks some. Of about 120,000 clones in the sample, around 80% were seen once. V is TRBV7-9 and J is TRBJ2-6, with 7 bases fitting TRBD2. The sequenced material came from PBMCs. This clonotype was sampled from a man aged 30-40 years in good health and CMV-seronegative. This CDR3 reads CSSSPLLAGVFSGANVLTF. The CDR3 DNA follows: TGTTCCAGCAGCCCCTTATTGGCGGGGGTGTTCTCTGGGGCCAACGTCCTGACTTTC.